The entry below describes one T cell receptor (beta chain). This clonotype was detected a few times. Its binding antigen is unknown. Base qualities are not recorded, but no much larger clone differs from it by a single base. From cysteine to phenylalanine, the CDR3 is 12 amino acids long. Left in the record is the CDR3 DNA by itself, 36 bases read in frame from the first base. V sheds 7 bases and J sheds 5 bases, leaving 9 bases between their ends. CDR1 MNHNS and CDR2 SASEGT were looked up in the germline V gene. This sample was included in a study of T cells in Graves' hyperthyroidism and ophthalmopathy (dated by TCRdb to the late 2010s). In the study overall: Peripheral blood was sampled at the time of initial diagnosis, prior to any treatment. Following sampling, methimazole starting at 30 mg daily was given to hyperthyroidism patients, and high-dose intravenous methylprednisolone was given to ophthalmopathy patients. The approximately 90 discovery patients were randomly split 7:3 into training and test sets. A discovery cohort of about a hundred patients, 43 with Graves' ophthalmopathy and 55 to 60 with stable Graves' hyperthyroidism, was used to find distinguishing TCR V-J signatures. According to the paper, TCR Vbeta CDR3 sequencing was carried out on approximately 140 peripheral blood samples, which came from about 45 ophthalmopathy, under 85 hyperthyroidism and 17 progressor patients. In addition, the study compared T-cell repertoires in thyroid tissue and in blood from several Graves' hyperthyroidism patients. Whether ophthalmopathy could be predicted prospectively was tested in an independent validation cohort made up of roughly 19 hyperthyroidism patients plus 17 patients who later progressed to ophthalmopathy. Overall study outcomes, separate from this receptor: In validation, the model predicted progression to ophthalmopathy a median of roughly 6.2 months before onset, with about 71% sensitivity and roughly 79% specificity. No statistical method was used to fix the sample size in advance, and group allocation was not hidden from the investigators. In cross-validation, a model built on a 13 V-J signature told ophthalmopathy apart from stable hyperthyroidism with approximately 90% sensitivity and about 81% specificity, and in testing the same model reached 80%/75%. Most expanded thyroid clonotypes (frequency above 0.001) were also detected in blood, a finding suggesting that blood repertoires may reflect thyroid immune responses.

Ophthalmopathy patients had moderately to severely active disease, with a Clinical Activity Score of 3 or more, a NOSPECS grade of 4 or more, and a disease duration of less than 3 months. Exclusion was applied to patients with uncontrolled infections, other autoimmune diseases, pregnancy or lactation. Clinical symptoms, serum thyroxine and TRAb, thyroid ultrasound, and orbital computed tomography formed the basis for the diagnoses. PBMCs were isolated from roughly 10 ml of fresh peripheral blood by Ficoll-Paque density gradient centrifugation. Trizol reagent was used to extract total RNA, and RNA quality was then checked on an Agilent 2100 Bioanalyzer. The TCR beta CDR3 regions were amplified from the RNA transcripts. A first-round RT-PCR of the TCR CDR3 used the HTBI primer set with the Qiagen OneStep RT-PCR kit. Libraries were constructed in a second round of multiplex PCR, after which size selection and purification were carried out. Libraries were sequenced paired-end with 100 bp reads on an Illumina HiSeq2000. Processing in the source paper ran as follows. Raw data were processed with SOAPnuke, discarding reads with adapters, uncalled bases, mean Phred below 15, or no exact constant-primer or identifier match. COPE v1.2.5 was used to merge the high-quality paired reads, and each unique nucleotide sequence was defined as a clonotype. MiTCR v1.1 was used to align the clonotypes against IMGT TRBV, TRBD and TRBJ reference segments. The analysis was restricted to V-J combinations with a frequency above 0.0001, which together covered 99% to 99.2% of the repertoires. The TCS score was defined as F50 (clonal expansion) divided by E x V (chaos), with BLOSUM62-based TCRdist calculated between CDR3 peptides within each V-J. Welch's t-statistics and random forest reduced around 520 V-J features to around 14, which were used in a naive Bayes classifier (R e1071). In TCRdb, the public reads were trimmed at Q25 with fastp and aligned with MiXCR, with productive beta chains retained. Rows are unified per CDR3 protein, each entry keeping the most common DNA and genes. The V and J calls come from TCRdb's annotation, not from the publication. The sample table lists about 640,000 distinct CDR3 sequences, roughly 15% of them with a count of one. Around an eighth of the sample comes from the top ten.

Sequencing was carried out using blood. The receptor comes from a woman between 50 and 59 years old with Graves' ophthalmopathy. This chain is built from TRBV6-1 and TRBJ1-5; TRBD1 is possibly the D segment (5 matching bases). CDR3 reads: CASTGSDQPQHF. The DNA sequence is TGTGCCAGCACAGGGTCCGATCAGCCCCAGCATTTT.